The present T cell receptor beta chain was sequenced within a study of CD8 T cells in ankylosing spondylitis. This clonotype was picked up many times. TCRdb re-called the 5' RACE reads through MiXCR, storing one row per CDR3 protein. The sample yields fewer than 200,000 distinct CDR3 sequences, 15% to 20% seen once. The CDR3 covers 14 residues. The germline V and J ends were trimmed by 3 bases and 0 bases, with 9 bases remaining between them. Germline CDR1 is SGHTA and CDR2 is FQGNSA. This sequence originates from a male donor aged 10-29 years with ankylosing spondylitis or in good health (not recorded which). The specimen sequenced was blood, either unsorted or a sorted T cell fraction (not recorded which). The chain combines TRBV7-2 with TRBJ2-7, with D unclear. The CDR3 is CASSFYGPSYEQYF. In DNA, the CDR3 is TGTGCCAGCAGCTTTTACGGACCCTCCTACGAGCAGTACTTC.